This T cell receptor (beta chain) is drawn from a study of technical replicates of blood from a few donors. The CDR3 runs 15 residues. CDR1 LNHNV and CDR2 YYDKDF come from the germline V gene (reference sequence). V dropped 5 bases and J dropped 4 bases, with 18 bases sitting between them. Some clones are missing from TCRdb's copy, which holds only in-frame ones; the method was immunoSEQ multiplex PCR. The sample includes nearly 80,000 clones, 85% to 95% of them seen just once. This receptor was obtained from a human donor in good health. What was sequenced was T cells isolated from PBMCs. V and J are TRBV15 and TRBJ2-7; perhaps TRBD2 as D (6 bases). This CDR3 is CATSGTTAGGYEQYF. The CDR3 nucleotides read TGTGCCACCAGCGGAACAACAGCTGGGGGGTACGAGCAGTACTTC.